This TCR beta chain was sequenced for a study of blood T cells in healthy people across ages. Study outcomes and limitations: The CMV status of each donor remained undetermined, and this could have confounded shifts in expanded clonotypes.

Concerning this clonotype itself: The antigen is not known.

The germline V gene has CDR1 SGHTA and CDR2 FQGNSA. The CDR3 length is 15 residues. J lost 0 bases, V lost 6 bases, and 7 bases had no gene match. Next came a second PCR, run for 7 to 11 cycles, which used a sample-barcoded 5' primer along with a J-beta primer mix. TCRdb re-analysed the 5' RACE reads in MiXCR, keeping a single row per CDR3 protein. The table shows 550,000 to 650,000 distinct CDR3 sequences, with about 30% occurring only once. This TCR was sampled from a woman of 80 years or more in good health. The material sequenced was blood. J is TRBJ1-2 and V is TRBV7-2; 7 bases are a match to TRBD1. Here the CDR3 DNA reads TGTGCCAGCAGTCTTTTACAGGGGTCTAACTATGGCTACACCTTC. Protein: CASSLLQGSNYGYTF.